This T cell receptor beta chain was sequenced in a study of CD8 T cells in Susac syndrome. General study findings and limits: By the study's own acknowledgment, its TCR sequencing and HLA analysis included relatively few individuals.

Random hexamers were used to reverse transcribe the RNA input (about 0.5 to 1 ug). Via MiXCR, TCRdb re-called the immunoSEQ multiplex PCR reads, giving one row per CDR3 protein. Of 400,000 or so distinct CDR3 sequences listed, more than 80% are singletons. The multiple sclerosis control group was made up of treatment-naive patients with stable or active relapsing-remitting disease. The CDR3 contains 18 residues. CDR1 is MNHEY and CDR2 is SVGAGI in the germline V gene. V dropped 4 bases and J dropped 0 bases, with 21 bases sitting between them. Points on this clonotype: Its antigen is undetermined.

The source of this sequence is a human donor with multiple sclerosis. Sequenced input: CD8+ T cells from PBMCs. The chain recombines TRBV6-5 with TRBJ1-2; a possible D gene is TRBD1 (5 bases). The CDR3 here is CASSLHQGHGGPNYGYTF. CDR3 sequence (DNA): TGTGCCAGCAGTTTGCATCAGGGCCATGGAGGACCTAACTATGGCTACACCTTC.